The T cell receptor beta chain described here comes from a study of cytomegalovirus exposure and HLA in healthy donors. V shed 3 bases and J shed 3 bases, with 9 bases lying between them. This CDR3 spans 14 amino acids. CDR1 LNHDA and CDR2 SQIVND come from the germline V gene (reference sequence). The primer mix had 60 Vbeta and 13 Jbeta primers. The assay was immunoSEQ multiplex PCR, and TCRdb's table has in-frame clones only and misses some. The table lists fewer than 90,000 clones, about three quarters of them singletons. The chain combines TRBV19 with TRBJ2-1; D not resolved. The TCR comes from a male donor in good health and CMV-seropositive. Sequenced: PBMCs. This CDR3 reads CASSMRQLYNEQFF. For the CDR3, the DNA is TGTGCCAGTAGTATGCGGCAGCTCTACAATGAGCAGTTCTTC.